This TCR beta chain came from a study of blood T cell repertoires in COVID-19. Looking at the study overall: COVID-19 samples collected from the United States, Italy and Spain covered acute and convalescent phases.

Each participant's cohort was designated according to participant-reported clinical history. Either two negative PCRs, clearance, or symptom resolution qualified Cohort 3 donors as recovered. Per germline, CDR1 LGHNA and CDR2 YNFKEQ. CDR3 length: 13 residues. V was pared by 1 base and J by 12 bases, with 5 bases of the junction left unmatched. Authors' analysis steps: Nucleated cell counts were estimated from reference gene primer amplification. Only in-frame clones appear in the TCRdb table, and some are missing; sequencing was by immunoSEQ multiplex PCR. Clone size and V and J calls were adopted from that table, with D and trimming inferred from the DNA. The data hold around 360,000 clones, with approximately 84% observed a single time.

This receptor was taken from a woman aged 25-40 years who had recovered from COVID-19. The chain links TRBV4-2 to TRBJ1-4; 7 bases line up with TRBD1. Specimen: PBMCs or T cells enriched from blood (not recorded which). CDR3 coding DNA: TGTGCCAGCAGCCAAGTCACAGGGGACGAACTGTTTTTT. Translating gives CASSQVTGDELFF.